This T cell receptor (beta chain) was observed in a study of blood T cell repertoires in COVID-19. Study-wide context: The cDNA or gDNA used as material had been derived from T cells, B-cell-depleted T cells, or PBMCs.

Profiled with immunoSEQ multiplex PCR; TCRdb holds only in-frame clones, not every one. The sample yields approximately 300,000 clones, approximately 90% seen once. Participants spanned ages about 18 to 100 years and resided in 20 to 30 US areas. The CDR3 sequence is 15 residues long. V gave up 2 bases and J gave up 3 bases, with 14 bases separating them. The source of this sequence is a man aged 25-45 years who had recovered from COVID-19. V gene TRBV23-1 combines with J gene TRBJ2-7, with D possibly TRBD1 on 6 matching bases. TRBV23-1 is an open reading frame, and its role is uncertain. The sequenced material came from PBMCs or T cells enriched from blood (not recorded which). CDR3 protein: CASSQPPGQCYEQYF. The CDR3 bases are TGCGCCAGCAGTCAACCCCCGGGACAATGCTACGAGCAGTACTTC.